These 7 T cell receptor beta chains share one sample of origin, sequenced in a study of T cell responses to AZD1222 COVID-19 vaccine. TCRdb keeps only in-frame clones here, not all; method: immunoSEQ multiplex PCR. The table lists around 78,000 clones, 75% to 95% of them singletons, with roughly 4.8% in the top ten. Here the sequenced sample was peripheral blood, taken on day 0 of MenACWY control vaccination. Source of these receptors: an adult in good health.

The V call is TRBV23-1, the J call TRBJ1-5; tentatively, D is TRBD1 (5 bases). TRBV23-1 is an open reading frame whose function is uncertain. Trimming cost V 7 bases and J 1 base, with 14 bases left between them. The CDR3 sequence is 15 residues long. The CDR3 DNA reads as TGCGCCAGCAACTTAGGCGGGGGAAGCAATCAGCCCCAGCATTTT. Translation: CASNLGGGSNQPQHF.

J is TRBJ1-6 and V is TRBV7-2; TRBD1 might be the D (6 bases). The CDR3 spans 14 residues. Germline CDR1 reads SGHTA; CDR2 reads FQGNSA. V was clipped by 4 bases and J by 10 bases, with 14 bases between them. CDR3 sequence: CASSWGQGRSPLHF. The CDR3 DNA follows: TGTGCCAGCAGCTGGGGGCAGGGCCGCTCACCCCTCCACTTT.

The rearrangement joins TRBV30 to TRBJ2-5; D may be TRBD2 (6 bases). The germline gives CDR1 GTSNPN, CDR2 SVGIG (reference sequence). The CDR3 sequence is 13 residues long. V lost 7 bases, J lost 2 bases, and 14 bases lay in between. CDR3 region: CASDLALQETQYF. The CDR3 DNA reads as TGTGCCTCGGACCTAGCGTTACAAGAGACCCAGTACTTC.

The chain uses TRBV30 and TRBJ2-1, with TRBD2 as a possible D gene (6 bases). Per the germline V gene, CDR1 is GTSNPN and CDR2 is SVGIG (reference sequence). Trimming took off 8 bases at V and 0 bases at J, with 11 bases between the two ends. This CDR3 is built from 13 residues. In DNA, the CDR3 is TGTGCCAGCGAGGGACTCTCCTACAATGAGCAGTTCTTC. Its protein product is CASEGLSYNEQFF.

The rearrangement links TRBV29-1 to TRBJ2-3, with 8 bases fitting TRBD2. Germline V gene data show CDR1 as SQVTM and CDR2 as ANQGSEA. The CDR3 is made up of 15 amino acids. V gave up 7 bases and J gave up 0 bases; unmatched junction bases: 9. CDR3 region: CSGVRLALSTDTQYF. CDR3 sequence (DNA): TGCAGCGGGGTAAGACTAGCGCTAAGCACAGATACGCAGTATTTT.

V is TRBV28 and J is TRBJ2-1, with TRBD2 matching 12 bases. This CDR3 has 15 residues. V gave up 7 bases and J gave up 3 bases; unmatched junction bases: 4. CDR1 and CDR2 (germline): MDHEN, SYDVKM. For the CDR3, the DNA is TGTGCCAGCACCCCTAGCGGGGGGGTCTACAATGAGCAGTTCTTC. It codes for CASTPSGGVYNEQFF.

V gene TRBV6-6 combines with J gene TRBJ2-1; 12 bases map to TRBD2. The CDR3 sequence is 16 residues long. Per the germline V gene, CDR1 is MNHNY and CDR2 is SVGAGI (reference sequence). Trimming at V came to 2 bases and at J to 8 bases, leaving 7 bases not matched to a gene. The CDR3 DNA reads as TGTGCCAGCAGTTACCCGACTAGCGGGAGAGGGGATGAGCAGTTCTTC. Protein product: CASSYPTSGRGDEQFF.